What follows are 14 T cell receptor beta chains derived from one specimen sequenced in a study of control samples from healthy donors and cancer patients. This table comes from immunoSEQ multiplex PCR, and its TCRdb copy is limited to in-frame clones, with some not included. The table lists about 180,000 clones, 90% to 95% of them singletons. The sample consisted of blood. The receptor source for this set is a woman between 18 and 29 years old in good health.

The chain joins TRBV11-2 to TRBJ2-3, with 8 positions matching TRBD2. This CDR3 is built from 15 residues. Germline V gene lookup returns CDR1 SGHAT and CDR2 FQNNGV. V shed 6 bases, J shed 0 bases, and the junction held 5 bases outside the gene matches. The CDR3 reads CASRVRGASTDTQYF. CDR3 nucleotide sequence: TGTGCCAGCAGGGTGCGGGGGGCGAGCACAGATACGCAGTATTTT.

The chain is built from TRBV28 and TRBJ2-1; TRBD2 agrees at 11 bases. The germline V gene encodes CDR1 MDHEN and CDR2 SYDVKM. Unmatched junction bases numbered 7, after V lost 2 bases and J lost 7 bases. The CDR3 covers 16 residues. CDR3 nucleotide sequence: TGTGCCAGCAGTTTACAGGGACTAGCGGTCTCAAATGAGCAGTTCTTC. Its translation: CASSLQGLAVSNEQFF. The whole variable domain, remainder taken from reference TRBV28 and TRBJ2-1, is DVKVTQSSRYLVKRTGEKVFLECVQDMDHENMFWYRQDPGLGLRLIYFSYDVKMKEKGDIPEGYSVSREKKERFSLILESASTNQTSMYLCASSLQGLAVSNEQFFGPGTRLTVL.

The chain recombines TRBV24-1 with TRBJ2-2; 7 bases fit TRBD2. With 1 base clipped from V and 3 bases from J, the junction kept 7 bases outside the gene matches. CDR3 length equals 17 residues. Germline CDR1 and CDR2: KGHDR and SFDVKD. The CDR3 protein is CATSDLGRGADTGELFF. Written as DNA, the CDR3 is TGTGCCACCAGTGATTTAGGGAGGGGCGCCGACACCGGGGAGCTGTTTTTT.

A single count supports this clone. The chain carries TRBV19 and TRBJ1-1, with D perhaps TRBD1 (5 bases). There are 14 residues in the CDR3. Germline CDR1 is LNHDA and CDR2 is SQIVND (reference sequence). V was clipped by 4 bases and J by 2 bases, with 11 bases between them. CDR3 coding DNA: TGTGCCAGTAGTACGGGACCCGCAAACACTGAAGCTTTCTTT. It encodes CASSTGPANTEAFF.

V gene TRBV12-3 or TRBV12-4 combines with J gene TRBJ2-5; D may be TRBD1 (5 bases). The CDR3 is 12 residues long. The V gene lost 7 bases and the J gene lost 1 base, with 7 bases spanning the gap. The CDR3 protein is CASNRFQETQYF. Here the CDR3 DNA reads TGTGCCAGCAACAGGTTCCAAGAGACCCAGTACTTC.

The rearrangement joins TRBV2 to TRBJ2-7; a weak D match, TRBD1 (5 bases). The ends were cut back, 6 bases at V and 0 bases at J, with 12 bases in the middle. The length of the CDR3 is 14 residues. CDR1 SNHLY and CDR2 FYNNEI come from the germline V gene. In nucleotides, the CDR3 is TGTGCCAGCAGCGCACAGGTGAGCTCCTACGAGCAGTACTTC. Translated, it gives CASSAQVSSYEQYF.

V usage is TRBV29-1 and J usage is TRBJ1-1, with TRBD1 identical over 8 bases. This CDR3 comprises 13 residues. Germline V gives CDR1 SQVTM, CDR2 ANQGSEA. V was pared by 6 bases and J by 5 bases, with 8 bases of the junction left unmatched. As DNA, the CDR3 is TGCAGCGTGCTACAGGGGGATCGGACTGAAGCTTTCTTT. This codes for CSVLQGDRTEAFF.

V and J are TRBV7-8 and TRBJ1-5, with a possible D match to TRBD1 (5 bases). Germline-derived CDR1 and CDR2 are SGHVS and FQNEAQ. Trimming shortened V by 5 bases and J by 7 bases, and 21 bases separated the two germline ends. This CDR3 contains 16 residues. The DNA for the CDR3 is TGTGCCAGCAGCGGGGCGGGACGCCGTTTTCAACAGCCCCAGCATTTT. Protein sequence: CASSGAGRRFQQPQHF.

The gene calls are TRBV24-1 and TRBJ1-4; D unclear. The V end was cut by 5 bases, the J end by 4 bases, with 4 bases between. CDR1 KGHDR and CDR2 SFDVKD come from the germline V gene. This CDR3 spans 12 amino acids. CDR3 amino acids: CATSGRNEKLFF. The CDR3 DNA reads TGTGCCACCAGTGGACGTAATGAAAAACTGTTTTTT.

The V gene is TRBV6-5, the J gene TRBJ1-6, with 7 positions matching TRBD1. J lost 9 bases, V lost 5 bases, and 10 bases had no gene match. This CDR3 contains 15 residues. CDR1 and CDR2 from the germline V gene are MNHEY and SVGAGI. This chain's CDR3 is CASSRDRDGSSPLHF. In DNA, the CDR3 is TGTGCCAGCAGTCGAGACAGGGATGGAAGTTCACCCCTCCACTTT.

This chain joins TRBV27 and TRBJ2-7, with 9 nucleotides matching TRBD1. Germline CDR1 reads MNHEY; CDR2 reads SMNVEV (reference sequence). Unmatched junction bases numbered 15, after V lost 1 base and J lost 5 bases. The CDR3 sequence is 18 residues long. The CDR3 DNA is TGTGCCAGCAGTTTATTCGCCGTGACCGGGACAGGGCTTCACGAGCAGTACTTC. Its translation is CASSLFAVTGTGLHEQYF.

V gene TRBV6-2 or TRBV6-3 combines with J gene TRBJ2-1, with 7 bases that match TRBD2. This CDR3 is built from 15 residues. Germline CDR1 and CDR2: MNHEY and SVGEGT. V lost 1 base to trimming and J lost 13 bases; unmatched junction nucleotides: 13. The CDR3 is CASSYFQGGSRSQFF. The CDR3, as DNA: TGTGCCAGCAGTTACTTTCAAGGCGGGAGTAGGTCTCAGTTCTTC.

The genes are TRBV18 and TRBJ2-7; either TRBD1 or TRBD2 may fit D (5 bases each). V gave up 0 bases and J gave up 3 bases, with 9 bases separating them. This CDR3 contains 14 residues. The germline CDR1 and CDR2 sequences are KGHSH and LQKENI. The CDR3 coding sequence is TGTGCCAGCTCACCACCAGGGGACGTCTACGAGCAGTACTTC. Protein: CASSPPGDVYEQYF.

This chain joins TRBV27 and TRBJ1-1; 7 positions match TRBD1. CDR1 and CDR2 (germline): MNHEY, SMNVEV (reference sequence). V trimming: 4 bases; J trimming: 3 bases; junction bases outside the gene matches: 8. The CDR3 sequence is 15 residues long. CDR3 in DNA: TGTGCCAGCAGTTCGCGGGACAGACCGCACACTGAAGCTTTCTTT. It specifies CASSSRDRPHTEAFF.